What follows are 18 T cell receptor beta chains derived from one specimen sequenced in a study of blood T cells in healthy people across ages. Alongside a J-beta primer mix, a sample-barcoded 5' primer served in a second PCR lasting roughly 7 to 11 cycles. MiXCR, run by TCRdb on the 5' RACE reads, gives a single entry per CDR3 protein. The table has around 750,000 distinct CDR3 sequences, approximately 53% seen once. The sequenced material came from blood. The receptors originated from a man older than 75 in good health.

J is TRBJ1-2 and V is TRBV18; 8 nucleotides agree with TRBD1. CDR1 KGHSH and CDR2 LQKENI come from the germline V gene. The CDR3 is 16 residues long. Trimming took 1 base from V and 0 from J; bases not matched to a gene: 4. CDR3 protein: CASSPLEDRANYGYTF. CDR3 sequence (DNA): TGTGCCAGCTCACCACTAGAGGACAGGGCTAACTATGGCTACACCTTC.

The chain combines TRBV9 with TRBJ2-1; D gene uncertain. The end of the DNA is better explained by TRBJ2-7, so the J call may be wrong. This CDR3 spans 12 amino acids. Germline lookup yields CDR1 SGDLS and CDR2 YYNGEE. The CDR3 DNA reads TGTGCCAGCAGCGAGGGCTACAATGAGCAGTACTTC. Its translation: CASSEGYNEQYF.

The V and J genes are TRBV14 and TRBJ2-4; possibly TRBD2 for D (6 bases). The DNA matches TRBJ2-5 better at its end, which makes the J call doubtful. The CDR3 loop spans 17 amino acids. Germline CDR1 and CDR2: SGHDN and FVKESK. The CDR3 nucleotides are TGTGCCAGCAGCCAAGATGGGAGGAGTTGGGCCAAAGAGACCCAGTACTTC. Protein sequence: CASSQDGRSWAKETQYF.

The gene calls are TRBV18 and TRBJ1-4; D is ambiguous. Germline-derived CDR1 and CDR2 are KGHSH and LQKENI. The CDR3 is 14 amino acids. Trimming removed 2 bases at V and 6 bases at J, with 10 bases between. The CDR3 bases are TGTGCCAGCTCACCAAACTATGGGGATGAAAAACTGTTTTTT. It encodes CASSPNYGDEKLFF.

Remarks on this clonotype: One end of the junction fails to match germline, which may point to a read error. The chain combines TRBV24-1 with TRBJ1-2, with 8 nucleotides matching TRBD1. The CDR3 runs 14 residues. Germline CDR1 reads KGHDR; CDR2 reads SFDVKD. The CDR3 is CAASARTGTYGYTF. DNA for the CDR3: TGTGCCGCCAGTGCCCGGACAGGGACCTATGGCTACACCTTC.

The chain is built from TRBV7-2 and TRBJ2-1; D tentatively reads TRBD1 or TRBD2 (5 bases each). Trimming pared 3 bases from V and 5 bases from J, leaving 14 bases between. Germline CDR1 reads SGHTA; CDR2 reads FQGNSA. This CDR3 region has 15 residues. CDR3 nucleotide sequence: TGTGCCAGCAGCTTGGGACCCCTAGAACACAATGAGCAGTTCTTC. Translating it yields CASSLGPLEHNEQFF.

The chain uses TRBV2 and TRBJ2-7; the D call may be TRBD1 or TRBD2 (6 bases each). V was pared by 7 bases and J by 3 bases, with 16 bases between. The germline V gene encodes CDR1 SNHLY and CDR2 FYNNEI. The CDR3 covers 14 residues. The CDR3 region has the DNA TGTGCCAGCAAAAAGGAGGGGGTAGTCTACGAGCAGTACTTC. Residues: CASKKEGVVYEQYF.

This clonotype was picked up a small number of times. The rearrangement uses TRBV20-1 and TRBJ2-6; no clear D gene. This CDR3 comprises 16 residues. The germline V gene has CDR1 DFQATT and CDR2 SNEGSKA (reference sequence). V was cut by 1 base and J by 0 bases, with 10 bases left in between. CDR3 sequence (DNA): TGCAGTGCTAGAGGGTTAACCGACTCTGGGGCCAACGTCCTGACTTTC. This sequence encodes CSARGLTDSGANVLTF.

This sequence joins TRBV5-5 and TRBJ2-7, with 10 positions matching TRBD1. The CDR3 spans 15 residues. V was clipped by 3 bases and J by 5 bases; unmatched bases: 8. Germline assignment: CDR1 SGHKS and CDR2 YYEKEE (reference sequence). The CDR3 sequence is CASSYRWTGGDEQYF. The CDR3 DNA reads TGTGCCAGCAGCTACCGCTGGACAGGGGGTGACGAGCAGTACTTC.

In its sample, this clonotype was seen a few times. The chain combines TRBV9 with TRBJ2-3; a weak D match, TRBD2 (6 bases). This CDR3 region has 15 residues. The V end lost 5 bases, the J end lost 0 bases, and 13 bases lay between the germline ends. Germline-derived CDR1 and CDR2 are SGDLS and YYNGEE. DNA of the CDR3: TGTGCCAGCAGTCAAGGGAGGACTAGCACAGATACGCAGTATTTT. Translating gives CASSQGRTSTDTQYF.

This clonotype was seen a single time. The chain's CDR3 is CASSYVTHEQFF. The CDR3 DNA sequence: TGTGCCAGCAGTTACGTGACGCATGAGCAGTTCTTC. V gene TRBV6-2 or TRBV6-3 combines with J gene TRBJ2-1; no clear D gene. The CDR3 has 12 amino acids. The V end lost 2 bases, the J end lost 8 bases, and 7 bases lay between the germline ends. CDR1 is MNHEY and CDR2 is SVGEGT in the germline V gene.

The V and J genes are TRBV6-6 and TRBJ2-7; the D gene is possibly TRBD2 (5 bases). Trimming cost V 2 bases and J 2 bases, with 10 bases left between them. The V gene's germline CDR1 is MNHNY and CDR2 SVGAGI (reference sequence). The CDR3 length is 14 residues. The CDR3 DNA sequence: TGTGCCAGCAGTTACAGGGTGGGAGCCTACGAGCAGTACTTC. It specifies CASSYRVGAYEQYF.

The rearrangement joins TRBV28 to TRBJ1-2, with D tentatively TRBD1 (5 bases). This CDR3 is 16 amino acids long. Germline CDR1 MDHEN, CDR2 SYDVKM. Trimming pared 4 bases from V and 3 bases from J, leaving 18 bases between. This CDR3 is CASSWDSGTLDYGYTF. DNA of the CDR3: TGTGCCAGCAGTTGGGACTCCGGGACCCTAGACTATGGCTACACCTTC.

This clonotype was found a few times. The rearrangement uses TRBV20-1 and TRBJ2-1; D perhaps matches TRBD2 (7 bases). V dropped 6 bases and J dropped 8 bases, with 20 bases sitting between them. The CDR3 length is 14 residues. Germline CDR1 reads DFQATT; CDR2 reads SNEGSKA (reference sequence). Here the CDR3 reads CSAPRGGSGDEQFF. The CDR3, as DNA: TGCAGTGCCCCCAGGGGCGGGAGTGGGGATGAGCAGTTCTTC.

This CDR3 is CASSLSSAGTYISYEQYF. DNA for the CDR3: TGTGCCAGCAGTTTAAGTTCAGCCGGGACATACATCTCCTACGAGCAGTACTTC. The V gene is TRBV27, the J gene TRBJ2-7; D perhaps matches TRBD1 (6 bases). Per the germline V gene, CDR1 is MNHEY and CDR2 is SMNVEV (reference sequence). The CDR3 extends over 18 amino acids. The V end was cut by 2 bases, the J end by 0 bases, with 20 bases between.

The gene calls are TRBV4-1 and TRBJ2-7; TRBD1 matches 9 bases. CDR1 MGHRA and CDR2 YSYEKL come from the germline V gene. The ends lost 4 bases at V and 3 bases at J; junction bases unmatched: 4. CDR3 length: 14 residues. The CDR3 coding sequence is TGCGCCAGCAGCCCAGCGGACAGGGGCTACGAGCAGTACTTC. As protein: CASSPADRGYEQYF.

The chain links TRBV14 to TRBJ1-4, with 8 bases fitting TRBD1. Germline CDR1 is SGHDN and CDR2 is FVKESK. This CDR3 is built from 16 residues. V gave up 4 bases and J gave up 4 bases; unmatched junction bases: 8. The CDR3 DNA is TGTGCCAGCAGCCGACCAGGACAGGGACTTAATGAAAAACTGTTTTTT. This sequence encodes CASSRPGQGLNEKLFF. Filled out from reference TRBV14 and TRBJ1-4, the complete variable domain reads EAGVTQFPSHSVIEKGQTVTLRCDPISGHDNLYWYRRVMGKEIKFLLHFVKESKQDESGMPNNRFLAERTGGTYSTLKVQPAELEDSGVYFCASSRPGQGLNEKLFFGSGTQLSVL.

J is TRBJ1-2 and V is TRBV29-1, with 10 bases aligning to TRBD1. From germline, CDR1 is SQVTM and CDR2 ANQGSEA. V gave up 7 bases and J gave up 4 bases; unmatched junction bases: 3. This CDR3 is 12 amino acids long. CDR3 in amino acids: CSADRGIYGYTF. The CDR3 coding sequence is TGCAGCGCGGACAGGGGGATCTATGGCTACACCTTC.